This TCR beta chain derives from a study of vaccination and CD4 T cells after COVID-19. As for the study in general: Researchers treated control cultures with a CEFX pool, an HIV-1 Nef pool, or no peptide.

As to this clonotype: The antigen remains unidentified.

Scientists ran DNA taken from cultured CD4+ T cells through the Oncomine TCR Beta short-read assay for sequencing. In TCRdb, the PCR reads were re-called with MiXCR into one record per CDR3 protein. Of around 9,400 distinct CDR3 sequences in the sample, roughly 25% were seen once. Germline V gives CDR1 MNHEY, CDR2 SMNVEV (reference sequence). The CDR3 loop spans 15 amino acids. Trimming cost V 5 bases and J 2 bases, with 15 bases left between them. Treatment described: approximately 9-day PBMC culture with coronavirus spike peptide pools or control peptides (ViraFEST assay). Before TCRs were sequenced, ViraFEST expanded antigen-specific T cells with peptide pools.

The chain combines TRBV27 with TRBJ2-5; D possibly corresponds to TRBD2 (5 bases). Sample: CD4+ T cells from blood, cultured in vitro, taken after SARS-CoV-2 vaccination. The TCR originated in a human donor who had recovered from COVID-19. CDR3 protein: CASSPDPGLQETQYF. CDR3 nucleotide sequence: TGTGCCAGCAGTCCCGATCCGGGGTTACAAGAGACCCAGTACTTC.